The 29 T cell receptor beta chains below all came from one sample that was sequenced in a study of blood T cell repertoires in COVID-19. TCRdb's copy holds only in-frame clones and misses some; the assay was immunoSEQ multiplex PCR. The sample has roughly 190,000 clones, 76% seen once. What was sequenced was PBMCs or T cells enriched from blood (not recorded which). The source is a woman between 45 and 60 years old with acute COVID-19.

The V and J genes are TRBV28 and TRBJ2-5, with 14 bases matching TRBD2. CDR3 size: 19 residues. Germline assignment: CDR1 MDHEN and CDR2 SYDVKM. The ends lost 2 bases at V and 2 bases at J; junction bases unmatched: 10. The CDR3 region has the DNA TGTGCCAGCAGTTTAGGAAGAGGACTAGCGGGGGGCCCGCAAGAGACCCAGTACTTC. Protein product: CASSLGRGLAGGPQETQYF.

The chain couples TRBV6-5 to TRBJ1-2; D might be TRBD1 (5 bases). With 2 bases removed from V and 3 bases from J, the gap between germline ends came to 13 bases. CDR3 length: 15 amino acids. CDR1 and CDR2 from the germline V gene are MNHEY and SVGAGI. CDR3 protein: CASSYPGQQDYGYTF. CDR3 nucleotides: TGTGCCAGCAGTTACCCCGGACAACAGGACTATGGCTACACCTTC.

This chain joins TRBV19 and TRBJ2-1, with no clear D. V was shortened by 1 base and J by 0 bases, with 7 bases between the two germline ends. Germline CDR1 is LNHDA and CDR2 is SQIVND (reference sequence). CDR3 length: 15 amino acids. CDR3 sequence reads: CASSIVPSSYNEQFF. The CDR3 DNA is TGTGCCAGTAGTATAGTCCCGAGCTCCTACAATGAGCAGTTCTTC. Using reference TRBV19 and TRBJ2-1 for the parts outside the CDR3, the full variable domain is DGGITQSPKYLFRKEGQNVTLSCEQNLNHDAMYWYRQDPGQGLRLIYYSQIVNDFQKGDIAEGYSVSREKKESFPLTVTSAQKNPTAFYLCASSIVPSSYNEQFFGPGTRLTVL.

The chain joins TRBV18 to TRBJ1-5; D might be TRBD1 (6 bases). The germline V gene encodes CDR1 KGHSH and CDR2 LQKENI. CDR3 length equals 17 residues. V was clipped by 4 bases and J by 2 bases, with 18 bases between them. CDR3 coding DNA: TGTGCCAGCTCACTGTCCAGGGGCCGGGGGGGCAATCAGCCCCAGCATTTT. This gives the protein CASSLSRGRGGNQPQHF. Full variable domain (remainder filled in from reference TRBV18 and TRBJ1-5): NAGVMQNPRHLVRRRGQEARLRCSPMKGHSHVYWYRQLPEEGLKFMVYLQKENIIDESGMPKERFSAEFPKEGPSILRIQQVVRGDSAAYFCASSLSRGRGGNQPQHFGDGTRLSIL.

The CDR3 region has the DNA TGCGCCAGCAGTGATGGTGGCTTCAGCTCCTACGAGCAGTACGTC. Protein sequence: CASSDGGFSSYEQYV. The V gene is TRBV10-2, the J gene TRBJ2-7; D gene unclear. CDR3 size: 15 residues. V was clipped by 3 bases and J by 0 bases, with 12 bases between them. Germline loops: CDR1 WSHSY, CDR2 SAAADI.

This clone was recorded a few times. The chain combines TRBV29-1 with TRBJ1-2, with a weak D call TRBD1 (5 bases). This CDR3 spans 12 amino acids. CDR1 SQVTM and CDR2 ANQGSEA come from the germline V gene. Between the trimmed V and J ends, which lost 2 bases and 4 bases, there was a span of 8 bases. CDR3 sequence reads: CSVESGVYGYTF. The CDR3, as DNA: TGCAGCGTTGAATCGGGGGTCTATGGCTACACCTTC.

The rearrangement uses TRBV13 and TRBJ2-3, with 7 nucleotides matching TRBD1. J lost 6 bases, V lost 10 bases, and 13 bases had no gene match. The germline gives CDR1 PRHDT, CDR2 FYEKMQ (reference sequence). CDR3 length equals 14 residues. Here the CDR3 DNA reads TGTGCCACTCAGGGGGACATCCAAAGGGATACGCAGTATTTT. Translated, it gives CATQGDIQRDTQYF.

This clone was counted only a few times. V and J are TRBV18 and TRBJ1-2, with D perhaps matching TRBD1 (6 bases). This CDR3 has 13 residues. Trimming cost V 1 base and J 8 bases, with 11 bases left between them. Germline values: CDR1 KGHSH, CDR2 LQKENI. CDR3 in amino acids: CASSPQQGDGYTF. Written as DNA, the CDR3 is TGTGCCAGCTCACCACAACAGGGTGACGGCTACACCTTC.

The chain links TRBV4-2 to TRBJ1-5; 8 nucleotides match TRBD1. CDR3 size: 17 residues. With V trimmed by 1 base and J by 7 bases, 12 bases remained unmatched. From germline, CDR1 is LGHNA and CDR2 YNFKEQ. The CDR3 region is CASSQASQGAGGQPQHF. In nucleotides, the CDR3 is TGTGCCAGCAGCCAAGCCTCGCAGGGGGCAGGAGGGCAGCCCCAGCATTTT.

Here the CDR3 DNA reads TGTGCCAGTAGTATGCGGCGGGTTGCGACGCAGTATTTT. It specifies CASSMRRVATQYF. The V and J genes are TRBV19 and TRBJ2-3; D might be TRBD2 (5 bases). This CDR3 is built from 13 residues. Germline loops: CDR1 LNHDA, CDR2 SQIVND (reference sequence). V gave up 3 bases and J gave up 9 bases, with 13 bases separating them.

The chain is built from TRBV19 and TRBJ1-5, with D maybe TRBD1 (5 bases). CDR1 LNHDA and CDR2 SQIVND come from the germline V gene (reference sequence). The CDR3 extends over 15 amino acids. V was cut by 5 bases and J by 2 bases, with 13 bases left in between. CDR3 nucleotides: TGTGCCAGTAGTGTGCGGGGGAGCGGCAATCAGCCCCAGCATTTT. Amino acid sequence: CASSVRGSGNQPQHF.

The chain links TRBV27 to TRBJ2-3; 13 nucleotides agree with TRBD2. The CDR3 sequence is 15 residues long. Per germline, CDR1 MNHEY and CDR2 SMNVEV (reference sequence). The junction had 9 bases not matched to a gene; V was cut back by 8 bases and J by 7 bases. The CDR3 spells CASSWTSGGVNTQYF. CDR3 nucleotide sequence: TGTGCCAGCTCCTGGACTAGCGGGGGAGTAAATACGCAGTATTTT.

CDR3 sequence reads: CASSQELAVSHKTDTQYF. In DNA form, the CDR3 reads TGCGCCAGCAGCCAAGAACTAGCGGTATCTCATAAGACAGATACGCAGTATTTT. The V gene is TRBV4-3, the J gene TRBJ2-3, with 8 bases matching TRBD2. Trimming at V came to 0 bases and at J to 3 bases, leaving 11 bases not matched to a gene. The CDR3 sequence is 18 residues long. Germline lookup yields CDR1 LGHNA and CDR2 YSLEER.

This clone was observed a single time. This rearrangement joins TRBV19 to TRBJ2-2, with 7 bases lining up with TRBD2. Unmatched junction bases numbered 11, after V lost 4 bases and J lost 6 bases. The CDR3 loop spans 16 amino acids. Germline loops: CDR1 LNHDA, CDR2 SQIVND (reference sequence). CDR3 region: CASSNMGGNRAGELFF. As DNA, the CDR3 is TGTGCCAGTAGTAATATGGGGGGGAATCGTGCCGGGGAGCTGTTTTTT. The whole variable domain, filled in from reference TRBV19 and TRBJ2-2, reads DGGITQSPKYLFRKEGQNVTLSCEQNLNHDAMYWYRQDPGQGLRLIYYSQIVNDFQKGDIAEGYSVSREKKESFPLTVTSAQKNPTAFYLCASSNMGGNRAGELFFGEGSRLTVL.

The sample holds a few counts of this clone. The J gene is TRBJ1-5, the V gene TRBV4-1; 7 bases agree with TRBD1. The V segment lost 0 bases and the J segment 1 base; nucleotides outside the gene matches: 3. The V gene's germline CDR1 is MGHRA and CDR2 YSYEKL. The CDR3 length is 16 residues. CDR3 in DNA: TGCGCCAGCAGCCAAGAACAGGGGTTGAGCAATCAGCCCCAGCATTTT. Residues: CASSQEQGLSNQPQHF.

In its sample, this clone was seen a few times. The rearrangement uses TRBV7-2 and TRBJ1-1, with D possibly TRBD1 on 5 matching bases. Germline values: CDR1 SGHTA, CDR2 FQGNSA. This CDR3 has 15 residues. V was pared by 5 bases and J by 0 bases, with 13 bases between. The DNA of the CDR3 is TGTGCCAGCAGCCCCTACGACAGATTGAACACTGAAGCTTTCTTT. This encodes CASSPYDRLNTEAFF.

This clone came up a few times. J is TRBJ1-6 and V is TRBV30; TRBD1 aligns across 7 bases. The CDR3 consists of 13 residues. V was clipped by 4 bases and J by 15 bases; unmatched bases: 12. Per germline, CDR1 GTSNPN and CDR2 SVGIG (reference sequence). The CDR3 region is CAWIGGTVGLLHF. DNA of the CDR3: TGTGCCTGGATTGGTGGGACAGTCGGCCTCCTCCACTTT. Based on the CDR3 plus reference TRBV30 and TRBJ1-6, the full variable domain is SQTIHQWPATLVQPVGSPLSLECTVEGTSNPNLYWYRQAAGRGLQLLFYSVGIGQISSEVPQNLSASRPQDRQFILSSKKLLLSDSGFYLCAWIGGTVGLLHFGNGTRLTVT.

Notes on this clone: Different DNA sequences within this sample yield the same CDR3. The genes are TRBV3-1 (or the pseudogene TRBV3-2) and TRBJ1-1; D uncertain. The CDR3 runs 11 residues. The V end was cut by 6 bases, the J end by 4 bases, with 6 bases between. CDR1 LGHDT and CDR2 YNNKEL come from the germline V gene (reference sequence). CDR3 DNA: TGTGCCAGCAGGGGAGGCACTGAAGCTTTCTTT. Translation gives CASRGGTEAFF.

The rearrangement links TRBV25-1 to TRBJ1-4; D is possibly TRBD1 (6 bases). The V end lost 3 bases, the J end lost 7 bases, and 15 bases lay between the germline ends. The CDR3 is 15 residues long. From germline, CDR1 is MGHDK and CDR2 SYGVNS. Here the CDR3 DNA reads TGTGCCAGCAGTGATCCGGGCAGGGGACCTGAAAAACTGTTTTTT. Residues: CASSDPGRGPEKLFF.

The chain is built from TRBV6-5 and TRBJ1-4, with 7 positions matching TRBD1. V was pared by 6 bases and J by 5 bases, with 0 bases of the junction left unmatched. This CDR3 spans 12 amino acids. Germline CDR1 is MNHEY and CDR2 is SVGAGI. In DNA form, the CDR3 reads TGTGCCAGCAGGACAGGGAATGAAAAACTGTTTTTT. This gives the protein CASRTGNEKLFF.

The chain uses TRBV28 and TRBJ1-1; 7 positions agree with TRBD1. J lost 6 bases, V lost 7 bases, and 2 bases had no gene match. This CDR3 contains 11 residues. Germline assignment: CDR1 MDHEN and CDR2 SYDVKM. Here the CDR3 reads CASTRGAEAFF. The CDR3 DNA is TGTGCCAGCACCAGGGGGGCTGAAGCTTTCTTT.

As for this clone: Relative to the germline gene, one junction end is altered; a read error may explain this. The V gene is TRBV29-1, the J gene TRBJ1-4; TRBD1 matches 8 bases. Per the germline V gene, CDR1 is SQVTM and CDR2 is ANQGSEA. The CDR3 has 13 amino acids. The CDR3 reads CSVVGQVDEPSVF. The CDR3 DNA sequence: TGCAGCGTTGTGGGACAGGTCGACGAACCCTCGGTTTTT.

This clone has more than one count but fewer than ten. This chain connects TRBV2 to TRBJ1-5, with TRBD1 matching over 10 bases. Per the germline V gene, CDR1 is SNHLY and CDR2 is FYNNEI. The CDR3 extends over 17 amino acids. Losses at the gene ends were 4 bases for V and 1 base for J; bases not matched to a gene: 7. CDR3 nucleotide sequence: TGTGCCAGCAGTGCCGGGACAGGGGTCCGGAGCAATCAGCCCCAGCATTTT. This translates into CASSAGTGVRSNQPQHF.

This chain joins TRBV29-1 and TRBJ1-2; 7 nucleotides align to TRBD1. This CDR3 region has 16 residues. The V and J ends lost 0 bases and 0 bases, in that order; junction bases with no gene match: 7. Germline lookup yields CDR1 SQVTM and CDR2 ANQGSEA. DNA for the CDR3: TGCAGCGTTGAAGATAAAGAGGGGGCAGCTAACTATGGCTACACCTTC. Encoded protein: CSVEDKEGAANYGYTF. The whole variable domain, remainder taken from reference TRBV29-1 and TRBJ1-2, is SAVISQKPSRDICQRGTSLTIQCQVDSQVTMMFWYRQQPGQSLTLIATANQGSEATYESGFVIDKFPISRPNLTFSTLTVSNMSPEDSSIYLCSVEDKEGAANYGYTFGSGTRLTVV.

V usage is TRBV27 and J usage is TRBJ2-2; TRBD2 agrees at 7 bases. Germline assignment: CDR1 MNHEY and CDR2 SMNVEV (reference sequence). J lost 7 bases, V lost 5 bases, and 10 bases had no gene match. The CDR3 spans 15 residues. Written as DNA, the CDR3 is TGTGCCAGCAGTAACGTGGCTGGGGGGGGCGGGGAGCTGTTTTTT. This codes for CASSNVAGGGGELFF.

The chain employs TRBV13 and TRBJ2-5, with 11 bases identical to TRBD2. Trimming took 3 bases from V and 2 from J; bases not matched to a gene: 11. Germline V gene data show CDR1 as PRHDT and CDR2 as FYEKMQ (reference sequence). The CDR3 length is 18 residues. The CDR3 loop reads CASSFGIAGGPGQETQYF. The CDR3 region has the DNA TGTGCCAGCAGCTTCGGGATAGCGGGGGGGCCGGGGCAAGAGACCCAGTACTTC.

V and J are TRBV6-1 and TRBJ2-1; 13 nucleotides agree with TRBD2. The CDR3 spans 20 residues. CDR1 is MNHNS and CDR2 is SASEGT in the germline V gene. V lost 4 bases and J lost 2; bases outside the gene matches: 14. This CDR3 is CASSAPGLAGTVGTYNEQFF. The CDR3 DNA sequence: TGTGCCAGCAGTGCCCCGGGACTAGCGGGGACCGTAGGGACCTACAATGAGCAGTTCTTC.

This clone was counted between two and nine times. The chain recombines TRBV10-3 with TRBJ2-2; 7 bases match TRBD1. The CDR3 is 14 residues long. Germline lookup yields CDR1 ENHRY and CDR2 SYGVKD. V lost 4 bases to trimming and J lost 5 bases; unmatched junction nucleotides: 4. This chain's CDR3 is CAISGTGATGELFF. The DNA of the CDR3 is TGTGCCATCAGTGGGACAGGCGCAACCGGGGAGCTGTTTTTT.

This chain uses TRBV5-5 with TRBJ2-7; 9 bases are a match to TRBD2. The germline gives CDR1 SGHKS, CDR2 YYEKEE (reference sequence). The CDR3 covers 15 residues. Trimming took 0 bases from V and 3 from J; bases not matched to a gene: 4. CDR3 residues: CASSLGPSGVYEQYV. The CDR3 coding sequence is TGTGCCAGCAGCTTGGGCCCTAGCGGGGTCTACGAGCAGTACGTC.